The clone carrying this T cell receptor (beta chain) was found once. Other DNA sequences in this specimen translate into the identical CDR3. The source of the sample is a study of blood T cell repertoires in COVID-19. In the study overall: There were acute and convalescent COVID-19 samples, and they came from the United States, Italy and Spain. Sources were T cells, B-cell-depleted T cells, or PBMCs; the material itself was cDNA or gDNA.

The V gene's germline CDR1 is MDHEN and CDR2 SYDVKM. CDR3 length equals 15 residues. J gave up 7 bases and V 2 bases, and 7 bases lay outside the gene matches. Original processing methods: Reference gene primer amplification gave estimated nucleated cell counts. Repertoires were generated with immunoSEQ multiplex PCR, while TCRdb's copy carries only in-frame clones and drops some. That table gives V, J and clone size, and the DNA gave D and trimming. Seen here are over 100,000 clones, roughly 81% observed once, and the top ten hold roughly 1.5%. Sample: peripheral blood. The chain carries TRBV28 and TRBJ2-7, with 11 bases that match TRBD2. The sequence derives from a man aged 35 to 55 with acute or convalescent COVID-19. CDR3 DNA: TGTGCCAGCAGTTTAGGTACTAGCGGGAGACGGGAGCAGTACTTC. The encoded protein is CASSLGTSGRREQYF. The full variable domain, completed using reference TRBV28 and TRBJ2-7, is DVKVTQSSRYLVKRTGEKVFLECVQDMDHENMFWYRQDPGLGLRLIYFSYDVKMKEKGDIPEGYSVSREKKERFSLILESASTNQTSMYLCASSLGTSGRREQYFGPGTRLTVT.